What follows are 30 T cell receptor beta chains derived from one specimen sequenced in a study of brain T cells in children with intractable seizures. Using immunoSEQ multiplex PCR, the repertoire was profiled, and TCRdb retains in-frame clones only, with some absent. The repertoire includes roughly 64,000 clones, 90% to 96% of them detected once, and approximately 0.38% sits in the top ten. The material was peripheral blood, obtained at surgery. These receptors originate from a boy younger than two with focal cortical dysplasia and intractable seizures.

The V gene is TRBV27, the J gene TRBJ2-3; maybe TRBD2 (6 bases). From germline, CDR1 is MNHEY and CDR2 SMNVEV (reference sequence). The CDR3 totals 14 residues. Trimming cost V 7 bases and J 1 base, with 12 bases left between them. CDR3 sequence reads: CASTPGAGTDTQYF. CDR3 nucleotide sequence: TGTGCCAGCACCCCGGGAGCGGGCACAGATACGCAGTATTTT.

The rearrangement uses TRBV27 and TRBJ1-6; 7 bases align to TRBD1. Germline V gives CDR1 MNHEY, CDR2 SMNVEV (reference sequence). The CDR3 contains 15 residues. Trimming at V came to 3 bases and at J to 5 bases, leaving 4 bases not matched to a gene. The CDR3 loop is CASSFRQGDNSPLHF. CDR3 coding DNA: TGTGCCAGCAGTTTTCGACAGGGCGATAATTCACCCCTCCACTTT.

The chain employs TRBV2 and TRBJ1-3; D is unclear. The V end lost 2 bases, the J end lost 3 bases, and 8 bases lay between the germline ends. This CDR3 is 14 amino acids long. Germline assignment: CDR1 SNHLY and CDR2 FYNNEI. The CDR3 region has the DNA TGTGCCAGCAGTGAATCCGCAGTTGGAAACACCATATATTTT. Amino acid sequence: CASSESAVGNTIYF.

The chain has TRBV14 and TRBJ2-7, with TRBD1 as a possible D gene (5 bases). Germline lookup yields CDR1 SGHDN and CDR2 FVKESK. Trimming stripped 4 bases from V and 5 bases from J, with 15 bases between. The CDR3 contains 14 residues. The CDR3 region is CASSPTKGDHEQYF. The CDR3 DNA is TGTGCCAGCAGCCCTACCAAAGGGGATCACGAGCAGTACTTC.

CDR3 DNA: TGCGCCAGCAGTTTGCGGGGGCCGGGGACCTACAATGAGCAGTTCTTC. This translates into CASSLRGPGTYNEQFF. The genes are TRBV5-1 and TRBJ2-1, with a weak D call TRBD2 (7 bases). The V end was cut by 5 bases, the J end by 2 bases, with 17 bases between. The CDR3 consists of 16 residues. The germline gives CDR1 SGHRS, CDR2 YFSETQ.

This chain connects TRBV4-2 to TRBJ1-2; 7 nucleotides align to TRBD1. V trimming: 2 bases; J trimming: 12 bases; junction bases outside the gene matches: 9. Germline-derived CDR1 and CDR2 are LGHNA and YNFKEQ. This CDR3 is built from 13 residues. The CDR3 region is CASSQFSGGQNTF. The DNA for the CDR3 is TGTGCCAGCAGCCAATTTTCAGGGGGGCAGAACACCTTC.

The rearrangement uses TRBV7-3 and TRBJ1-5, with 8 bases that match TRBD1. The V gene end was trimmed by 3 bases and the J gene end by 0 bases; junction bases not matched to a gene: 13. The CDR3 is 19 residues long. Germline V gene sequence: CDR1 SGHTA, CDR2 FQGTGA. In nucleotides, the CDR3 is TGTGCCAGCAGCTTCTCCAATACAGGGGGAGATTATAGCAATCAGCCCCAGCATTTT. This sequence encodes CASSFSNTGGDYSNQPQHF.

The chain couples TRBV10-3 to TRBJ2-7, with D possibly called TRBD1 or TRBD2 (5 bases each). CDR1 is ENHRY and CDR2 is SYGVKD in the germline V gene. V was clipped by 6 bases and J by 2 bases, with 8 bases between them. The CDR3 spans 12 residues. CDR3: CAISGTAYEQYF. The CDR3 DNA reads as TGTGCCATCAGCGGGACGGCCTACGAGCAGTACTTC.

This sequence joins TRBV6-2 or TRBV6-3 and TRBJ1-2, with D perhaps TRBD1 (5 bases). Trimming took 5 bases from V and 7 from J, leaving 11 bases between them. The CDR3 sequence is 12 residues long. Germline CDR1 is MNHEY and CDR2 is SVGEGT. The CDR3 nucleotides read TGTGCCAGCAGTATTGCAGGGAGTGGCTACACCTTC. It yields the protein CASSIAGSGYTF.

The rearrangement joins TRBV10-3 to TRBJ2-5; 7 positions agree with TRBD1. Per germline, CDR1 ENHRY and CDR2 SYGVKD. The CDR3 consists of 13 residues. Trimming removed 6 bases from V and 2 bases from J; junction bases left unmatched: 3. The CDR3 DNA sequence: TGTGCCATCAGCAGACAGGGACAAGAGACCCAGTACTTC. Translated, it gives CAISRQGQETQYF.

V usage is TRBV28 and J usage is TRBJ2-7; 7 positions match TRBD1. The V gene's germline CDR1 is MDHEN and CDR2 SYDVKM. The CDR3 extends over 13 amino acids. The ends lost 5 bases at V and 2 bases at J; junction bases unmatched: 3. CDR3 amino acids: CASSQTGTYEQYF. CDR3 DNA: TGTGCCAGCAGTCAGACAGGGACCTACGAGCAGTACTTC.

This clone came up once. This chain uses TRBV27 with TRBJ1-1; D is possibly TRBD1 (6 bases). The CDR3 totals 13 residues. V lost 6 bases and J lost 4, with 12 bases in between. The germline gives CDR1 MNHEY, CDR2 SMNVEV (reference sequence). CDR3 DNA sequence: TGTGCCAGCAGAAGACAGGCGGTCACTGAAGCTTTCTTT. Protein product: CASRRQAVTEAFF.

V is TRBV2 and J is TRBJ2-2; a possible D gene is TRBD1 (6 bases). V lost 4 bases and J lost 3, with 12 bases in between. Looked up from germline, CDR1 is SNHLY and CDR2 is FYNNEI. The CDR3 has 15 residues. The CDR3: CASSVLRGDTGELFF. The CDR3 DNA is TGTGCCAGCAGTGTTCTCAGGGGTGACACCGGGGAGCTGTTTTTT.

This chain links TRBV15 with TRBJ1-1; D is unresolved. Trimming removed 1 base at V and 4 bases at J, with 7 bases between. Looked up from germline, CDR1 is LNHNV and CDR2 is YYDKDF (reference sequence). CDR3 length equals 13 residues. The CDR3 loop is CATSRGPRTEAFF. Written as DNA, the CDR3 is TGTGCCACCAGCAGAGGTCCACGCACTGAAGCTTTCTTT. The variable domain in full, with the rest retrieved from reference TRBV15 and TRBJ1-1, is DAMVIQNPRYQVTQFGKPVTLSCSQTLNHNVMYWYQQKSSQAPKLLFHYYDKDFNNEADTPDNFQSRRPNTSFCFLDIRSPGLGDTAMYLCATSRGPRTEAFFGQGTRLTVV.

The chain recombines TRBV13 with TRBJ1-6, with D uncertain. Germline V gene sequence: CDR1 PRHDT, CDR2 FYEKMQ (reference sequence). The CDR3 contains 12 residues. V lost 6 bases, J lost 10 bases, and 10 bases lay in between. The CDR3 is CASRVGGSPLHF. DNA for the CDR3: TGTGCCAGCAGGGTGGGAGGATCACCCCTCCACTTT.

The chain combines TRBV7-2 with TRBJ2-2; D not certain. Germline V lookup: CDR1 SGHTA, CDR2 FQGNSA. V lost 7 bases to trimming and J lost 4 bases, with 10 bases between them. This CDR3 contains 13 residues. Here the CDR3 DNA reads TGTGCCAGCACCCAAGAGGTCACCGGGGAGCTGTTTTTT. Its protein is CASTQEVTGELFF. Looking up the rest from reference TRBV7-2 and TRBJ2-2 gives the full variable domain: GAGVSQSPSNKVTEKGKDVELRCDPISGHTALYWYRQSLGQGLEFLIYFQGNSAPDKSGLPSDRFSAERTGGSVSTLTIQRTQQEDSAVYLCASTQEVTGELFFGEGSRLTVL.

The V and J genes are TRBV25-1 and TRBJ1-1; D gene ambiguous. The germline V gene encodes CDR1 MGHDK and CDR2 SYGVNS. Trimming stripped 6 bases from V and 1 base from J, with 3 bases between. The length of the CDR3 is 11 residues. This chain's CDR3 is CASRENTEAFF. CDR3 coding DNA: TGTGCCAGCAGGGAGAACACTGAAGCTTTCTTT.

The CDR3 bases are TGCAGTGCTAGTTCGGGGCAGGGAGAAAGGATTGAGCAGTTCTTC. Translating it yields CSASSGQGERIEQFF. The V and J genes are TRBV20-1 and TRBJ2-1; D may correspond to TRBD1 or TRBD2 (5 bases each). V gave up 3 bases and J gave up 9 bases, with 21 bases separating them. Germline lookup yields CDR1 DFQATT and CDR2 SNEGSKA (reference sequence). The CDR3 length is 15 residues.

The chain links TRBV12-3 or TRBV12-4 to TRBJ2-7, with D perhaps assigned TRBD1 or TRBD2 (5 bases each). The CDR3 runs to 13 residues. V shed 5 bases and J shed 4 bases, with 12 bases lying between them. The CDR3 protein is CASSRGRAYEQYF. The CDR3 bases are TGTGCCAGCAGTCGGGGCAGGGCGTACGAGCAGTACTTC.

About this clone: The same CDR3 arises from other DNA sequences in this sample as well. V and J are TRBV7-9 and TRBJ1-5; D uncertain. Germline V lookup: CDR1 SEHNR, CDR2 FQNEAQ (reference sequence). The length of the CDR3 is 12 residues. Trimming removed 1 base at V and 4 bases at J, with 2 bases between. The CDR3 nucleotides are TGTGCCAGCAGCTTAGGAAATCAGCCCCAGCATTTT. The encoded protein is CASSLGNQPQHF.

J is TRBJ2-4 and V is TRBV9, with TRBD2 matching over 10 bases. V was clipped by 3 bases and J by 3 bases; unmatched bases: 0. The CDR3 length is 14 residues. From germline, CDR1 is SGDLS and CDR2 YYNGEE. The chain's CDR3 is CASSGLAGKNIQYF. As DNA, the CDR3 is TGTGCCAGCAGCGGACTAGCGGGCAAAAACATTCAGTACTTC.

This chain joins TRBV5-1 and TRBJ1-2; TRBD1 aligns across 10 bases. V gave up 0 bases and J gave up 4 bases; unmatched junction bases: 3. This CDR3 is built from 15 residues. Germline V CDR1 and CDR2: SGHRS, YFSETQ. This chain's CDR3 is CASSLARQGAYGYTF. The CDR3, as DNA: TGCGCCAGCAGCTTGGCCCGACAGGGGGCCTATGGCTACACCTTC.

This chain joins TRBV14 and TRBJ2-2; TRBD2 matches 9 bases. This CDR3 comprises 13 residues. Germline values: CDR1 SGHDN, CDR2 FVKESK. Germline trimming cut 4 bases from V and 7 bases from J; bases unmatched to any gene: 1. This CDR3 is CASSLAGDGELFF. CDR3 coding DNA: TGTGCCAGCAGCCTAGCGGGAGACGGGGAGCTGTTTTTT.

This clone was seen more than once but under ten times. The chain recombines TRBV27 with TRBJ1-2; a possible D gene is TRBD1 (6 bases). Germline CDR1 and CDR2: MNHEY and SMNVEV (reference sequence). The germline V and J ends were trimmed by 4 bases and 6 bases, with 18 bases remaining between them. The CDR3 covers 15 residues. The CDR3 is CASSSNNRVVDGYTF. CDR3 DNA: TGTGCCAGCAGTTCAAACAACAGGGTTGTTGATGGCTACACCTTC.

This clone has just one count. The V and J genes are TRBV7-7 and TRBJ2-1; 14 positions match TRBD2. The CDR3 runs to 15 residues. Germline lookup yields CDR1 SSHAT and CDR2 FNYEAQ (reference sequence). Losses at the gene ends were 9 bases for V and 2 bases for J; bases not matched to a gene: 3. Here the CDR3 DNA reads TGTGCCAGTGGACTAGCGGGAGGCACCTACAATGAGCAGTTCTTC. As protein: CASGLAGGTYNEQFF.

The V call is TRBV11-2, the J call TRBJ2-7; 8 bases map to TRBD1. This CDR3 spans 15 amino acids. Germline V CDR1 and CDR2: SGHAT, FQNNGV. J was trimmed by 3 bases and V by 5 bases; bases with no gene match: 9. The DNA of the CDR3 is TGTGCCAGCAGCCTAGGTGCCGGGACAGGCTACGAGCAGTACTTC. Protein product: CASSLGAGTGYEQYF.

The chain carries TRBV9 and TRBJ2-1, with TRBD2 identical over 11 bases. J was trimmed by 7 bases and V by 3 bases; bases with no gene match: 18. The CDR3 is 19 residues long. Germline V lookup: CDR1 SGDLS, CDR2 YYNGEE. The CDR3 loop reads CASSAPSGTSGTRRNEQFF. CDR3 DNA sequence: TGTGCCAGCAGCGCCCCTTCCGGGACTAGCGGCACCAGAAGGAATGAGCAGTTCTTC.

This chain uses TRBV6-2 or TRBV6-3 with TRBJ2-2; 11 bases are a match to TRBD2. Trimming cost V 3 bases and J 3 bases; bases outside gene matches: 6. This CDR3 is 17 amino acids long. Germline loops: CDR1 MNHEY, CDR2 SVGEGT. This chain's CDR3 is CASSYSGRAPDTGELFF. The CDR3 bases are TGTGCCAGCAGTTATAGCGGGAGGGCCCCGGACACCGGGGAGCTGTTTTTT.

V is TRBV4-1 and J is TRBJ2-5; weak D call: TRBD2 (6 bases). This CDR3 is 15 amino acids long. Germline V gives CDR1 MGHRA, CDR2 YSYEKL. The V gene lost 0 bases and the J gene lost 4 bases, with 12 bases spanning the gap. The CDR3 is CASSQDGAGLETQYF. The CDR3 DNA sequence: TGCGCCAGCAGCCAAGATGGGGCGGGGTTAGAGACCCAGTACTTC.

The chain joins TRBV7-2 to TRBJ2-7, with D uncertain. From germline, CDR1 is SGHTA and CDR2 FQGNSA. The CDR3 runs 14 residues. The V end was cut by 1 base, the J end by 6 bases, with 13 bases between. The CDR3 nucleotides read TGTGCCAGCAGCTTAGAACTCCTAGGCCCCGAGCAGTACTTC. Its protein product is CASSLELLGPEQYF.